What follows are 22 T cell receptor beta chains derived from one specimen sequenced in a study of T cells after yellow fever vaccination. Via MiXCR, TCRdb re-called the 5' RACE reads, giving one row per CDR3 protein. Found here are about 300,000 distinct CDR3 sequences, around 6.8% of them singletons; the top ten hold roughly 19%. The sample here was PBMCs, taken about 41 days after the first yellow fever vaccination. All receptors derive from a man between 18 and 35 years old who received the YFV17D yellow fever vaccine.

There are a few counts of this clonotype. The chain recombines TRBV25-1 with TRBJ1-1, with no clear D. V shed 2 bases and J shed 5 bases, with 12 bases lying between them. The CDR3 extends over 14 amino acids. Germline loops: CDR1 MGHDK, CDR2 SYGVNS. DNA for the CDR3: TGTGCCAGCAGTGAAGCGGGCCTCGGAACTGAAGCTTTCTTT. This gives the protein CASSEAGLGTEAFF.

This chain joins TRBV5-4 and TRBJ2-7, with D perhaps matching TRBD2 (6 bases). The germline CDR1 and CDR2 sequences are SGHNT and YYREEE (reference sequence). The V gene lost 3 bases and the J gene lost 2 bases, with 15 bases spanning the gap. The CDR3 has 15 amino acids. The DNA for the CDR3 is TGTGCCAGCAGCTGGGACCCGGGGGAGACCTACGAGCAGTACTTC. It encodes CASSWDPGETYEQYF.

This clonotype was counted at least ten times. The chain employs TRBV29-1 and TRBJ1-2; D not certain. This CDR3 has 13 amino acids. CDR1 is SQVTM, CDR2 ANQGSEA, per germline. The V end lost 0 bases, the J end lost 2 bases, and 7 bases lay between the germline ends. CDR3: CSVEDVPNYGYTF. CDR3 bases: TGCAGCGTTGAAGATGTACCGAACTATGGCTACACCTTC.

The rearrangement uses TRBV20-1 and TRBJ2-3; TRBD2 matches at 9 bases. The CDR3 contains 14 residues. The trim removed 2 bases at V and 2 bases at J, leaving 2 bases unmatched. Germline values: CDR1 DFQATT, CDR2 SNEGSKA (reference sequence). The CDR3 loop is CSARSGGPTDTQYF. CDR3 nucleotides: TGCAGTGCTAGAAGCGGGGGGCCCACAGATACGCAGTATTTT.

This clonotype was detected many times. This chain connects TRBV7-9 to TRBJ2-1; TRBD2 agrees at 12 bases. The V segment lost 4 bases and the J segment 7 bases; nucleotides outside the gene matches: 5. The CDR3 is 15 residues long. Per germline, CDR1 SEHNR and CDR2 FQNEAQ (reference sequence). The CDR3 sequence: CASSSLAGGVNEQFF. The DNA for the CDR3 is TGTGCCAGCAGCTCCCTAGCGGGGGGGGTGAATGAGCAGTTCTTC.

This clonotype was observed at least ten times. This CDR3 reads CASSYSEGLQQFF. DNA of the CDR3: TGTGCCAGCAGTTACTCGGAGGGACTGCAGCAGTTCTTC. This chain links TRBV6-2 or TRBV6-3 with TRBJ2-1, with TRBD2 as a possible D gene (6 bases). The germline gives CDR1 MNHEY, CDR2 SVGEGT. The CDR3 is made up of 13 amino acids. With 0 bases removed from V and 11 bases from J, the gap between germline ends came to 11 bases.

The chain joins TRBV7-9 to TRBJ2-5; D may match TRBD1 or TRBD2 (6 bases each). The CDR3 covers 15 residues. The germline CDR1 and CDR2 sequences are SEHNR and FQNEAQ (reference sequence). V was clipped by 5 bases and J by 2 bases, with 15 bases between them. The CDR3 protein is CASSQLGGYQETQYF. CDR3 DNA sequence: TGTGCCAGCAGCCAATTGGGGGGCTATCAAGAGACCCAGTACTTC.

The rearrangement uses TRBV20-1 and TRBJ1-5; TRBD1 agrees at 9 bases. Trimming at V came to 6 bases and at J to 7 bases, leaving 13 bases not matched to a gene. Germline V gives CDR1 DFQATT, CDR2 SNEGSKA (reference sequence). The CDR3 has 15 residues. This CDR3 is CSATFGTGNGQPQHF. As DNA, the CDR3 is TGCAGTGCCACATTCGGGACAGGGAATGGACAGCCCCAGCATTTT.

The CDR3 reads CASSLLITTKKETQYF. The CDR3 bases are TGTGCCAGCAGTTTACTTATTACGACAAAGAAAGAGACCCAGTACTTC. This chain links TRBV12-3 or TRBV12-4 with TRBJ2-5; D is unresolved. V was trimmed by 2 bases and J by 3 bases, leaving 16 bases between them. The CDR3 length is 16 residues.

This clonotype was seen more than once but under ten times. The rearrangement uses TRBV2 and TRBJ1-6; no clear D gene. Germline CDR1 SNHLY, CDR2 FYNNEI. The CDR3 runs 14 residues. V dropped 3 bases and J dropped 10 bases, with 13 bases sitting between them. The CDR3 reads CASSDLSSESPLHF. CDR3 nucleotides: TGTGCCAGCAGTGATCTCAGCTCAGAATCACCCCTCCACTTT.

This clonotype was picked up many times. The J gene is TRBJ1-5, the V gene TRBV12-3 or TRBV12-4; D is unclear. The CDR3 covers 12 residues. The V end lost 6 bases, the J end lost 7 bases, and 10 bases lay between the germline ends. CDR3 DNA: TGTGCCAGCAGCCGGGGTCGCCAGCCCCAGCATTTT. This gives the protein CASSRGRQPQHF.

This clonotype was counted only a few times. V gene TRBV6-5 combines with J gene TRBJ2-3; possibly TRBD1 or TRBD2 for D (5 bases each). The CDR3 consists of 14 residues. Germline V CDR1 and CDR2: MNHEY, SVGAGI. Trimming pared 8 bases from V and 2 bases from J, leaving 14 bases between. The chain's CDR3 is CASVDGAYTDTQYF. CDR3 DNA: TGTGCCAGCGTTGACGGGGCTTACACAGATACGCAGTATTTT.

The chain joins TRBV5-1 to TRBJ1-6; D perhaps matches TRBD1 (5 bases). The ends were cut back, 4 bases at V and 0 bases at J, with 11 bases in the middle. In germline, CDR1 is SGHRS, CDR2 YFSETQ. The CDR3 loop spans 16 amino acids. The chain's CDR3 is CASSRSGGSYNSPLHF. The DNA of the CDR3 is TGCGCCAGCAGCCGGTCGGGGGGCTCCTATAATTCACCCCTCCACTTT. The entire variable domain, with the rest obtained from reference TRBV5-1 and TRBJ1-6, is as follows: KAGVTQTPRYLIKTRGQQVTLSCSPISGHRSVSWYQQTPGQGLQFLFEYFSETQRNKGNFPGRFSGRQFSNSRSEMNVSTLELGDSALYLCASSRSGGSYNSPLHFGNGTRLTVT.

The DNA for the CDR3 is TGCGCCAGCAGCCCGAGGAGTGGGAACGAGCAGTACTTC. Translated, it gives CASSPRSGNEQYF. This sequence joins TRBV4-1 and TRBJ2-7; no reliable D call. This CDR3 contains 13 residues. Germline assignment: CDR1 MGHRA and CDR2 YSYEKL. Trimming stripped 4 bases from V and 5 bases from J, with 12 bases between.

This clonotype was seen only a few times. The chain has TRBV9 and TRBJ1-2; D not certain. Germline V lookup: CDR1 SGDLS, CDR2 YYNGEE. Trimming stripped 4 bases from V and 6 bases from J, with 7 bases between. CDR3 length: 11 amino acids. As DNA, the CDR3 is TGTGCCAGCAGCTCTCCGCATGGCTACACCTTC. Translating gives CASSSPHGYTF.

Many counts were recorded for this clonotype. The rearrangement links TRBV15 to TRBJ2-2, with D perhaps TRBD1 or TRBD2 (5 bases each). V was pared by 4 bases and J by 1 base, with 10 bases between. This CDR3 comprises 15 residues. Germline loops: CDR1 LNHNV, CDR2 YYDKDF (reference sequence). The CDR3 here is CATSNPGRNTGELFF. The CDR3 nucleotides are TGTGCCACCAGCAATCCGGGACGGAACACCGGGGAGCTGTTTTTT.

This clonotype was seen a handful of times. The chain has TRBV7-9 and TRBJ2-1, with TRBD1 identical over 9 bases. V shed 5 bases and J 4 bases; nucleotides not matched to a gene: 9. The CDR3 has 16 amino acids. Germline values: CDR1 SEHNR, CDR2 FQNEAQ (reference sequence). The CDR3 DNA sequence: TGTGCCAGCAGCCTCGGACAGGGGCTGCGGTACAATGAGCAGTTCTTC. It is translated as CASSLGQGLRYNEQFF.

This clonotype appeared many times. The DNA of the CDR3 is TGTGCCAGCAGCGAAGTGGCATATACTGAAGCTTTCTTT. This codes for CASSEVAYTEAFF. J is TRBJ1-1 and V is TRBV7-9; D remains unclear. The CDR3 runs to 13 residues. Germline CDR1 is SEHNR and CDR2 is FQNEAQ (reference sequence). Trimming removed 5 bases at V and 5 bases at J, with 12 bases between.

This clonotype was seen a few times. The rearrangement joins TRBV18 to TRBJ2-4; D ambiguous. Germline V gene sequence: CDR1 KGHSH, CDR2 LQKENI. CDR3 length: 14 residues. V was trimmed by 3 bases and J by 3 bases, leaving 9 bases between them. CDR3 sequence reads: CASSPQDGKNIQYF. Written as DNA, the CDR3 is TGTGCCAGCTCACCTCAAGATGGCAAAAACATTCAGTACTTC.

In this sample, this clonotype turned up a few times. The chain recombines TRBV10-3 with TRBJ2-2, with D possibly matching TRBD2 (6 bases). This CDR3 contains 15 residues. Between the trimmed V and J ends, which lost 2 bases and 1 base, there was a span of 8 bases. The germline V gene has CDR1 ENHRY and CDR2 SYGVKD. The CDR3 here is CAISEGTQNTGELFF. CDR3 coding DNA: TGTGCCATCAGTGAGGGGACTCAGAACACCGGGGAGCTGTTTTTT.

This clonotype was counted only a few times. The chain carries TRBV27 and TRBJ2-3, with TRBD1 identical over 7 bases. Germline values: CDR1 MNHEY, CDR2 SMNVEV (reference sequence). The length of the CDR3 is 14 residues. After removal of 5 bases from V and 4 bases from J, the junction contained 6 bases not matched to a gene. The CDR3 DNA sequence: TGTGCCAGCAGTCCTCTCCAGGGGGCAGATACGCAGTATTTT. Translating gives CASSPLQGADTQYF.

This clonotype was observed a few times. CDR3 nucleotides: TGTGCCAGCAGCGTGGGACAGGGGCTGGGTACGCAGTATTTT. It specifies CASSVGQGLGTQYF. The rearrangement links TRBV5-6 to TRBJ2-3; TRBD1 matches 10 bases. The CDR3 totals 14 residues. V dropped 4 bases and J dropped 8; count of bases not matched to a gene: 7. Germline V gene lookup returns CDR1 SGHDT and CDR2 YYEEEE.